Described below is a single TCR beta chain sequence and its context. This record comes from a study of blood T cell repertoires in COVID-19. About the research overall: The origin of the acute and convalescent COVID-19 samples was the United States, Italy and Spain. PBMCs, B-cell-depleted T cells, or T cells provided the cDNA or gDNA that made up the material.

Authors' processing steps: Estimated nucleated cell counts came from reference gene primer amplification. Here immunoSEQ multiplex PCR was the method, and the copy in TCRdb shows in-frame clones only, minus some. The DNA gave D and trimming, while V, J and clone size come from that table. The repertoire holds around 82,000 clones, with about nine tenths as singletons. The CDR3 consists of 15 residues. Germline V gene lookup returns CDR1 SGHRS and CDR2 YFSETQ. Losses at the gene ends were 1 base for V and 6 bases for J; bases not matched to a gene: 3. Sequenced sample: peripheral blood. This sequence joins TRBV5-1 and TRBJ2-4, with 11 bases that match TRBD1. This TCR came from a man aged 70 or older with active or convalescent COVID-19. In nucleotides, the CDR3 is TGCGCCAGCAGCTTGCCCGGACAGGGGGCAAACATTCAGTACTTC. Protein sequence: CASSLPGQGANIQYF.